This entry concerns a single T cell receptor beta chain. Patients all relapsed after autologous stem cell transplantation, and there was variation in brentuximab vedotin exposure. TCRdb's copy holds only in-frame clones and misses some; the assay was immunoSEQ multiplex PCR. The sample has about 41,000 clones, more than 85% seen once. This specimen belongs to a study of PD-1 blockade in classical Hodgkin lymphoma. CDR1 and CDR2 (germline): MDHEN, SYDVKM. The length of the CDR3 is 14 residues. With 1 base clipped from V and 6 bases from J, the junction kept 2 bases outside the gene matches. This specimen consisted of peripheral blood mononuclear cells (PBMCs), obtained before the second cycle of nivolumab. This chain connects TRBV28 to TRBJ1-5, with TRBD1 matching 8 bases. The clonotype comes from a human donor with classical Hodgkin lymphoma. The CDR3 spells CASSLLDRAQPQHF. CDR3 bases: TGTGCCAGCAGTTTATTGGACAGGGCTCAGCCCCAGCATTTT.